What follows are 21 T cell receptor beta chains derived from one specimen sequenced in a study of molecular identifiers for immune sequencing clone quantification. TCRdb passed the PCR reads through MiXCR, listing each CDR3 protein once. The sample contains over 550,000 distinct CDR3 sequences, over 25% of which appear only once. The specimen sequenced was naive CD8+ T cells from blood, with Jurkat cell RNA spiked in. The subset denotes: FACS-sorted CD8+CD4-CCR7+CD45RA+ naive T cells. These TCRs come from a human donor in good health. Some libraries in this study had Jurkat cell RNA spiked in.

This clonotype has only a few counts. The CDR3 nucleotides read TGTGCCAGCAGGATGCAGCGGGTTATTCAGCCCCAGCATTTT. Amino acid sequence: CASRMQRVIQPQHF. V is TRBV28 and J is TRBJ1-5; no reliable D call. Per germline, CDR1 MDHEN and CDR2 SYDVKM. The V end was cut by 6 bases, the J end by 6 bases, with 15 bases between. This CDR3 has 14 amino acids.

The rearrangement joins TRBV7-9 to TRBJ2-5, with 7 positions matching TRBD1. Trimming removed 5 bases from V and 5 bases from J; junction bases left unmatched: 8. Germline CDR1 reads SEHNR; CDR2 reads FQNEAQ (reference sequence). The CDR3 contains 14 residues. The CDR3: CASSPKTGWETQYF. The CDR3 DNA follows: TGTGCCAGCAGCCCAAAGACAGGGTGGGAGACCCAGTACTTC.

The chain couples TRBV21-1 to TRBJ1-5; TRBD1, the table's D call, lacks a check against the DNA. TRBV21-1 is described as a pseudogene. CDR3 length: 13 amino acids. The CDR3 is CARRRPGNQPQHF. CDR3 DNA sequence: TGTGCCCGCCGGCGACCGGGAAATCAGCCCCAGCATTTT.

This clonotype has at least ten counts. The V call is TRBV7-9, the J call TRBJ2-6; maybe TRBD1 (6 bases). With 5 bases removed from V and 2 bases from J, the gap between germline ends came to 10 bases. The germline V gene has CDR1 SEHNR and CDR2 FQNEAQ (reference sequence). The CDR3 is 15 residues long. CDR3 sequence (DNA): TGTGCCAGCAGCCCCAAGGGGGCTGGGGCCAACGTCCTGACTTTC. Residues: CASSPKGAGANVLTF.

Regarding this clonotype: One end of the junction does not line up with germline, which may come from a read error. The V gene is TRBV30, the J gene TRBJ2-1; TRBD2 matches at 11 bases. Germline V gene data show CDR1 as GTSNPN and CDR2 as SVGIG (reference sequence). This CDR3 has 15 residues. The CDR3 DNA reads as TGTGCCTGGAGTCAGCCTAGCGGGAGGATCGATGAGCAGATCTTC. Its translation is CAWSQPSGRIDEQIF.

Details on this clonotype: The conserved phenylalanine or tryptophan is not found at the CDR3 terminus, so this likely reflects a read error. The chain couples TRBV9 to TRBJ1-1, with 10 bases lining up with TRBD1. The CDR3 is made up of 16 amino acids. Germline-derived CDR1 and CDR2 are SGDLS and YYNGEE. CDR3 sequence: CASSLDRGLENTEAFY. CDR3 sequence (DNA): TGCGCCAGCAGCTTAGACAGGGGGCTCGAGAACACTGAAGCTTTCTAT.

The chain has TRBV4-1 and TRBJ2-2, with D possibly TRBD2 on 6 matching bases. In germline, CDR1 is MGHRA, CDR2 YSYEKL. V was shortened by 6 bases and J by 6 bases, with 20 bases between the two germline ends. The CDR3 has 16 amino acids. The CDR3 here is CASRQMLADYAGELFF. The CDR3 DNA reads as TGCGCCAGCAGGCAAATGCTTGCGGACTACGCCGGGGAGCTGTTTTTT.

The rearrangement links TRBV20-1 to TRBJ2-4, with TRBD2 as a possible D gene (7 bases). The ends were cut back, 1 base at V and 9 bases at J, with 22 bases in the middle. The CDR3 covers 16 residues. Germline assignment: CDR1 DFQATT and CDR2 SNEGSKA (reference sequence). The CDR3 bases are TGCAGTGCTAGAGCGGGGCGGGGAGGGGGTTTGGTCATTCAGTACTTC. Amino acids: CSARAGRGGGLVIQYF.

The CDR3, as DNA: TGTGCCAGCACCAACCAGATAGACAGGGTCGGCGGGGAGCTGTTTTTT. Translating it yields CASTNQIDRVGGELFF. The chain links TRBV6-5 to TRBJ2-2, with TRBD1 identical over 7 bases. Per germline, CDR1 MNHEY and CDR2 SVGAGI. This CDR3 has 16 amino acids. After removal of 7 bases from V and 7 bases from J, the junction contained 15 bases not matched to a gene.

This clonotype has only a few counts. J is TRBJ2-7 and V is TRBV7-9, with 9 bases that match TRBD1. Germline values: CDR1 SEHNR, CDR2 FQNEAQ (reference sequence). The length of the CDR3 is 15 residues. V lost 4 bases to trimming and J lost 4 bases; unmatched junction nucleotides: 8. For the CDR3, the DNA is TGTGCCAGCAGCTCTTCGGGACAGGGCAAGTACGAGCAGTACTTC. It specifies CASSSSGQGKYEQYF.

This clonotype was picked up many times. This chain connects TRBV20-1 to TRBJ2-1; D remains unclear. This CDR3 has 12 amino acids. Germline V gene lookup returns CDR1 DFQATT and CDR2 SNEGSKA (reference sequence). V was shortened by 0 bases and J by 9 bases, with 9 bases between the two germline ends. CDR3 in amino acids: CSARDAAVEQFF. The CDR3 DNA sequence: TGCAGTGCTAGAGACGCGGCGGTTGAGCAGTTCTTC.

A few counts support this clonotype. V gene TRBV20-1 combines with J gene TRBJ2-7; D may be TRBD2 (7 bases). Trimming took off 6 bases at V and 3 bases at J, with 15 bases between the two ends. The germline V gene has CDR1 DFQATT and CDR2 SNEGSKA (reference sequence). The CDR3 runs 13 residues. This CDR3 reads CSAQRGGGYEQYF. CDR3 in DNA: TGCAGTGCCCAGAGGGGGGGGGGCTACGAGCAGTACTTC.

This clonotype occurred many times. The rearrangement joins TRBV25-1 to TRBJ2-5, with D possibly being TRBD1 (5 bases). The CDR3 loop spans 16 amino acids. CDR1 is MGHDK, CDR2 SYGVNS, per germline. Deletions cut 3 bases from V and 4 bases from J, with 18 bases between. CDR3 sequence: CASSDPRRGAGETQYF. The CDR3 nucleotides read TGTGCCAGCAGTGACCCCCGCCGTGGGGCTGGAGAGACCCAGTACTTC.

This clonotype came up a few times. The chain uses TRBV19 and TRBJ2-5; TRBD2 might be the D (6 bases). This CDR3 has 14 residues. Germline CDR1 reads LNHDA; CDR2 reads SQIVND (reference sequence). V was shortened by 6 bases and J by 0 bases, with 11 bases between the two germline ends. Written as DNA, the CDR3 is TGTGCCAGTAGCCCACCGGGAGACCAAGAGACCCAGTACTTC. Its translation: CASSPPGDQETQYF. Looking up the rest from reference TRBV19 and TRBJ2-5 gives the full variable domain: DGGITQSPKYLFRKEGQNVTLSCEQNLNHDAMYWYRQDPGQGLRLIYYSQIVNDFQKGDIAEGYSVSREKKESFPLTVTSAQKNPTAFYLCASSPPGDQETQYFGPGTRLLVL.

This clonotype has only a few counts. The rearrangement joins TRBV2 to TRBJ2-1, with TRBD2 matching 9 bases. The germline CDR1 and CDR2 sequences are SNHLY and FYNNEI. CDR3 length: 14 amino acids. Germline trimming cut 7 bases from V and 8 bases from J; bases unmatched to any gene: 9. CDR3 residues: CASIMGLALDEQFF. Written as DNA, the CDR3 is TGTGCCAGCATCATGGGACTAGCATTAGATGAGCAGTTCTTC. The full variable domain, in which reference TRBV2 and TRBJ2-1 provide the parts outside the CDR3, is EPEVTQTPSHQVTQMGQEVILRCVPISNHLYFYWYRQILGQKVEFLVSFYNNEISEKSEIFDDQFSVERPDGSNFTLKIRSTKLEDSAMYFCASIMGLALDEQFFGPGTRLTVL.

There are many counts of this clonotype. V gene TRBV4-2 combines with J gene TRBJ2-7; no definite D call. CDR1 is LGHNA and CDR2 is YNFKEQ in the germline V gene. The CDR3 is 12 amino acids. With 0 bases removed from V and 5 bases from J, the gap between germline ends came to 5 bases. The CDR3 is CASSQDSHEQYF. The CDR3 DNA follows: TGTGCCAGCAGCCAAGATTCCCACGAGCAGTACTTC.

On this clonotype itself: A much larger clonotype is one base distant, so this may be a read error. The CDR3 spells CAWSGSEYQETQYF. The DNA of the CDR3 is TGTGCCTGGAGTGGGTCGGAATACCAAGAGACCCAGTACTTC. This chain links TRBV30 with TRBJ2-5; no firm D call. V gave up 1 base and J gave up 0 bases, with 9 bases separating them. Germline V CDR1 and CDR2: GTSNPN, SVGIG (reference sequence). The CDR3 has 14 residues.

This clonotype was recorded many times. The chain joins TRBV6-5 to TRBJ1-1; D is unclear. V was shortened by 7 bases and J by 0 bases, with 21 bases between the two germline ends. There are 17 residues in the CDR3. Germline V gene lookup returns CDR1 MNHEY and CDR2 SVGAGI. For the CDR3, the DNA is TGTGCCAGCACCAAAGGATGGGGAGAAATCATGAACACTGAAGCTTTCTTT. This codes for CASTKGWGEIMNTEAFF.

About this clonotype: This may be a read error, as it is one base from a much larger clone. This chain connects TRBV4-3 to TRBJ2-3, with D unclear. CDR1 LGHNA and CDR2 YSLEER come from the germline V gene. This CDR3 is built from 15 residues. Written as DNA, the CDR3 is TGCGCCAGCAGCCAAGATGTCGGGTTAAGAGATACGAAGTATTTT. Translation: CASSQDVGLRDTKYF.

This clonotype was recorded many times. The rearrangement links TRBV27 to TRBJ2-4; D may be TRBD2 (5 bases). The CDR3 is 15 amino acids. Trimming cost V 3 bases and J 0 bases, with 9 bases left between them. CDR1 and CDR2 (germline): MNHEY, SMNVEV (reference sequence). For the CDR3, the DNA is TGTGCCAGCAGTTTCGCGGGTCCAGCCAAAAACATTCAGTACTTC. Translating it yields CASSFAGPAKNIQYF.

This clonotype was counted only a few times. The rearrangement joins TRBV6-2 or TRBV6-3 to TRBJ1-1; the D is unclear. The germline gives CDR1 MNHEY, CDR2 SVGEGT. CDR3 size: 13 residues. V lost 10 bases and J 3 bases, leaving 15 bases between the germline ends. The CDR3 bases are TGTGCCACCTCGGGCCAGCGGTACACTGAAGCTTTCTTT. Translation gives CATSGQRYTEAFF.